This T cell receptor beta chain was identified during a study of Graves' ophthalmopathy and Graves' hyperthyroidism. This clonotype showed up many times. Per the germline V gene, CDR1 is SNHLY and CDR2 is FYNNEI. This CDR3 comprises 17 residues. V gave up 4 bases and J gave up 3 bases, with 21 bases separating them. Researchers took RNA transcripts and amplified TCR beta CDR3 regions from them. The library came from an HTBI-primed first-round RT-PCR and a second-round multiplex PCR. One entry per CDR3 protein results from TCRdb running MiXCR on the multiplex PCR reads. The table has roughly 230,000 distinct CDR3 sequences, 20% to 25% seen once; the top ten hold roughly 45%. Each diagnosis was determined on the basis of clinical symptoms, serum thyroxine, TRAb, thyroid ultrasound and orbital computed tomography.

This sequence was found in a woman aged 50 to 60 with Graves' ophthalmopathy. The material sequenced was peripheral blood. The chain employs TRBV2 and TRBJ1-1; D might be TRBD1 (6 bases). The CDR3, as DNA: TGTGCCAGCAGTGGCGGACAGACGAATTTGGGGTACACTGAAGCTTTCTTT. It specifies CASSGGQTNLGYTEAFF.